Below are 18 T cell receptor beta chains sequenced from a single sample in a study of long-term antiretroviral therapy in people with HIV. Researchers ran immunoSEQ v3.0 at survey level. Clones were sequenced by immunoSEQ multiplex PCR, and TCRdb holds only the in-frame ones, with some missing. The sample carries about 28,000 clones, roughly 89% recorded once. The sample consisted of unsorted PBMCs, taken 0.4 years after starting antiretroviral therapy. These TCRs come from a man between 18 and 35 years old with HIV.

In DNA form, the CDR3 reads TGTGCCAGCGGGAGGGGGCCGGACACAGATACGCAGTATTTT. This gives the protein CASGRGPDTDTQYF. The gene calls are TRBV2 and TRBJ2-3; possibly TRBD1 or TRBD2 for D (7 bases each). The CDR3 loop spans 14 amino acids. The V gene lost 8 bases and the J gene lost 2 bases, with 14 bases spanning the gap. Germline CDR1 reads SNHLY; CDR2 reads FYNNEI. Complete variable domain (other parts from reference TRBV2 and TRBJ2-3): EPEVTQTPSHQVTQMGQEVILRCVPISNHLYFYWYRQILGQKVEFLVSFYNNEISEKSEIFDDQFSVERPDGSNFTLKIRSTKLEDSAMYFCASGRGPDTDTQYFGPGTRLTVL.

The rearrangement links TRBV9 to TRBJ2-7, with TRBD2 as a possible D gene (6 bases). There are 15 residues in the CDR3. V dropped 4 bases and J dropped 2 bases, with 16 bases sitting between them. Germline lookup yields CDR1 SGDLS and CDR2 YYNGEE. The chain's CDR3 is CASSPSGGIAYEQYF. The CDR3 DNA is TGTGCCAGCAGCCCTAGTGGGGGGATAGCCTACGAGCAGTACTTC.

The V and J genes are TRBV28 and TRBJ2-7, with 9 bases that match TRBD1. V was pared by 5 bases and J by 4 bases, with 9 bases of the junction left unmatched. Germline CDR1 reads MDHEN; CDR2 reads SYDVKM. CDR3 length equals 15 residues. The CDR3 loop is CASSSPGQGRYEQYF. The CDR3 nucleotides read TGTGCCAGCAGTAGCCCGGGACAGGGTCGTTACGAGCAGTACTTC. The variable domain in full, completed from reference TRBV28 and TRBJ2-7, reads DVKVTQSSRYLVKRTGEKVFLECVQDMDHENMFWYRQDPGLGLRLIYFSYDVKMKEKGDIPEGYSVSREKKERFSLILESASTNQTSMYLCASSSPGQGRYEQYFGPGTRLTVT.

The chain joins TRBV4-1 to TRBJ2-7, with 9 bases that match TRBD1. Losses at the gene ends were 4 bases for V and 7 bases for J; bases not matched to a gene: 2. Germline CDR1 MGHRA, CDR2 YSYEKL. The CDR3 contains 12 residues. CDR3 sequence: CASSRDRGEQYF. The CDR3 bases are TGCGCCAGCAGCCGCGACAGGGGGGAGCAGTACTTC.

The chain joins TRBV2 to TRBJ1-5, with TRBD1 matching over 7 bases. The length of the CDR3 is 14 residues. Germline CDR1 reads SNHLY; CDR2 reads FYNNEI. Unmatched junction bases numbered 3, after V lost 6 bases and J lost 1 base. The CDR3 nucleotides read TGTGCCAGCAGAAGGGGGCAAAGCAATCAGCCCCAGCATTTT. Protein: CASRRGQSNQPQHF.

The chain has TRBV5-8 and TRBJ1-2; 7 bases are shared with TRBD1. The germline gives CDR1 SGHTS, CDR2 YDEGEE. Unmatched junction bases numbered 11, after V lost 2 bases and J lost 4 bases. The CDR3 runs to 16 residues. The CDR3 loop reads CASSFRTGNPAYGYTF. The CDR3, as DNA: TGTGCCAGCAGCTTTCGGACAGGCAACCCGGCCTATGGCTACACCTTC.

V usage is TRBV5-8 and J usage is TRBJ1-2; 9 nucleotides match TRBD1. The ends lost 5 bases at V and 2 bases at J; junction bases unmatched: 4. Germline V gene sequence: CDR1 SGHTS, CDR2 YDEGEE. CDR3 length: 14 residues. The CDR3 DNA reads as TGTGCCAGCAGTCCTGGACAGGGGAACTATGGCTACACCTTC. Protein sequence: CASSPGQGNYGYTF.

The chain has TRBV6-1 and TRBJ2-1; 7 nucleotides line up with TRBD1. Per the germline V gene, CDR1 is MNHNS and CDR2 is SASEGT. The CDR3 covers 15 residues. Trimming removed 5 bases from V and 6 bases from J; junction bases left unmatched: 10. The DNA for the CDR3 is TGTGCCAGCAGTCTTTATGGACAGGAAAGCAATGAGCAGTTCTTC. Translation gives CASSLYGQESNEQFF.

A single count supports this clone. This chain uses TRBV5-4 with TRBJ2-7; D perhaps matches TRBD2 (6 bases). Per the germline V gene, CDR1 is SGHNT and CDR2 is YYREEE (reference sequence). Trimming took off 0 bases at V and 7 bases at J, with 14 bases between the two ends. This CDR3 has 14 amino acids. The CDR3 is CASSLGRGGKEQYF. CDR3 coding DNA: TGTGCCAGCAGCTTGGGGCGGGGTGGGAAAGAGCAGTACTTC. The full variable domain, its missing parts supplied by reference TRBV5-4 and TRBJ2-7, is ETGVTQSPTHLIKTRGQQVTLRCSSQSGHNTVSWYQQALGQGPQFIFQYYREEENGRGNFPPRFSGLQFPNYSSELNVNALELDDSALYLCASSLGRGGKEQYFGPGTRLTVT.

V is TRBV6-1 and J is TRBJ2-5; TRBD2 is a possible D gene (5 bases). The CDR3 extends over 16 amino acids. The V gene's germline CDR1 is MNHNS and CDR2 SASEGT. The V gene lost 1 base and the J gene lost 5 bases, with 17 bases spanning the gap. The CDR3 spells CASSEGYGRGEETQYF. In nucleotides, the CDR3 is TGTGCCAGCAGTGAAGGATATGGACGGGGAGAGGAGACCCAGTACTTC.

This clone was counted a single time. The CDR3 loop reads CASGQGAQPQHF. The DNA of the CDR3 is TGTGCCAGCGGACAGGGTGCTCAGCCCCAGCATTTT. This rearrangement joins TRBV27 to TRBJ1-5, with 8 bases lining up with TRBD1. The CDR3 length is 12 residues. Germline V gene data show CDR1 as MNHEY and CDR2 as SMNVEV (reference sequence). With 8 bases clipped from V and 6 bases from J, the junction kept 3 bases outside the gene matches.

The rearrangement links TRBV7-6 to TRBJ1-1; TRBD1 aligns across 8 bases. V gave up 1 base and J gave up 3 bases; unmatched junction bases: 13. The germline V gene has CDR1 SGHVS and CDR2 FNYEAQ. CDR3 size: 18 residues. The CDR3 here is CASSLEPPDRASDTEAFF. CDR3 nucleotides: TGTGCCAGCAGCTTAGAACCACCGGACAGGGCCTCTGACACTGAAGCTTTCTTT. Full variable domain (rest looked up from reference TRBV7-6 and TRBJ1-1): GAGVSQSPRYKVTKRGQDVALRCDPISGHVSLYWYRQALGQGPEFLTYFNYEAQQDKSGLPNDRFSAERPEGSISTLTIQRTEQRDSAMYRCASSLEPPDRASDTEAFFGQGTRLTVV.

The J gene is TRBJ2-5, the V gene TRBV11-2; TRBD2 matches 10 bases. In germline, CDR1 is SGHAT, CDR2 FQNNGV. J gave up 1 base and V 3 bases, and 11 bases lay outside the gene matches. This CDR3 comprises 18 residues. The CDR3 DNA reads TGTGCCAGCAGCTTGGCCGGGACTAGCGCCGGGGGCCAAGAGACCCAGTACTTC. Its translation is CASSLAGTSAGGQETQYF.

This clone has a handful of counts. This chain joins TRBV19 and TRBJ2-1, with D uncertain. Per the germline V gene, CDR1 is LNHDA and CDR2 is SQIVND (reference sequence). The CDR3 is 12 amino acids. The V and J ends lost 6 bases and 5 bases respectively, with 8 bases between them. The CDR3 DNA reads TGTGCCAGTAGCGATAGACACAATGAGCAGTTCTTC. It yields the protein CASSDRHNEQFF.

The rearrangement joins TRBV18 to TRBJ2-5; 11 nucleotides match TRBD1. The CDR3 loop spans 15 amino acids. V lost 6 bases to trimming and J lost 4 bases; unmatched junction nucleotides: 7. CDR1 KGHSH and CDR2 LQKENI come from the germline V gene. The CDR3 DNA sequence: TGTGCCAGCTCCCCGGACAGGGGGCGCAGAGAGACCCAGTACTTC. Protein sequence: CASSPDRGRRETQYF.

The chain is built from TRBV6-4 and TRBJ2-2; D uncertain. From germline, CDR1 is MRHNA and CDR2 SNTAGT. The ends were cut back, 1 base at V and 7 bases at J, with 4 bases in the middle. The CDR3 is made up of 12 amino acids. This CDR3 reads CASSDWGGELFF. The CDR3 coding sequence is TGTGCCAGCAGTGACTGGGGCGGGGAGCTGTTTTTT.

V gene TRBV18 combines with J gene TRBJ2-7; D not resolved. Trimming pared 2 bases from V and 0 bases from J, leaving 11 bases between. The CDR3 totals 15 residues. Germline CDR1 and CDR2: KGHSH and LQKENI. This chain's CDR3 is CASSPKKGFSYEQYF. The DNA of the CDR3 is TGTGCCAGCTCACCAAAGAAGGGTTTCTCCTACGAGCAGTACTTC.

The chain couples TRBV6-5 to TRBJ1-5; 8 bases are shared with TRBD1. After removal of 7 bases from V and 2 bases from J, the junction contained 4 bases not matched to a gene. The germline gives CDR1 MNHEY, CDR2 SVGAGI. The CDR3 is 14 residues long. CDR3 residues: CASNPTGGNQPQHF. The CDR3 DNA sequence: TGTGCCAGCAATCCGACAGGGGGCAATCAGCCCCAGCATTTT.